Listed below are T cell receptor beta chains from one sample, sequenced in a study of T cell changes during pregnancy in multiple sclerosis. Here immunoSEQ multiplex PCR was the method, and the copy in TCRdb shows in-frame clones only, minus some. The sample shows 14,000 to 15,000 clones, about 86% of them seen only once. This sample comprised CD8+ T cells from peripheral blood mononuclear cells, obtained in the first trimester of pregnancy. The receptors originated from a female donor with multiple sclerosis, enrolled in a pregnancy study. Both conserved end residues are part of each CDR3. D genes are given only for firm matches. Part of the rows lack a size; the others show once, few, many or a class for expanded clones.

v_gene	len	j_gene	d_gene	abundance	CDR3aa	CDR3nt
TRBV7-9	15	TRBJ1-1	.	.	CASSLELGVYTEAFF	TGTGCCAGCAGCTTAGAACTGGGCGTGTACACTGAAGCTTTCTTT
TRBV7-9	12	TRBJ2-3	TRBD2	.	CASSAGADTQYF	TGTGCCAGCAGCGCGGGAGCAGATACGCAGTATTTT
TRBV5-1	15	TRBJ2-7	TRBD1	.	CASSFGDRSSYEQYF	TGCGCCAGCAGCTTTGGGGACAGAAGCTCCTACGAGCAGTACTTC
TRBV28	15	TRBJ2-3	.	.	CASSLGDRSTDTQYF	TGTGCCAGCAGCTTGGGCGACAGGAGCACAGATACGCAGTATTTT
TRBV5-6	13	TRBJ1-2	.	once	CASSPGTPYGYTF	TGTGCCAGCAGCCCCGGGACACCCTATGGCTACACCTTC
TRBV30	13	TRBJ2-7	.	.	CAWSGLVVYEQYF	TGTGCCTGGAGTGGGCTTGTCGTCTACGAGCAGTACTTC
TRBV9	15	TRBJ2-6	.	.	CASSVAANGANVLTF	TGTGCCAGCAGCGTAGCTGCGAACGGGGCCAACGTCCTGACTTTC
TRBV19	15	TRBJ2-1	.	.	CASSLGRGPYNEQFF	TGTGCCAGTAGCTTGGGCAGGGGCCCCTACAATGAGCAGTTCTTC
TRBV5-1	13	TRBJ2-7	TRBD1	.	CASSPTGSGEQYF	TGCGCCAGCAGCCCGACAGGGTCGGGGGAGCAGTACTTC
TRBV14	14	TRBJ2-7	TRBD2	.	CASSQTSGLYEQYF	TGTGCCAGCAGCCAGACTAGCGGGCTCTACGAGCAGTACTTC
TRBV5-4	16	TRBJ2-1	TRBD2	.	CASSLLGTSGYNEQFF	TGTGCCAGCAGCTTGTTAGGGACTAGCGGGTACAATGAGCAGTTCTTC
TRBV4-2	15	TRBJ2-5	.	.	CASSQGAGIQETQYF	TGTGCCAGCAGCCAAGGTGCGGGGATTCAAGAGACCCAGTACTTC
TRBV5-4	13	TRBJ2-7	TRBD1	.	CASSVDRGYEQYF	TGTGCCAGCAGCGTCGACAGGGGTTACGAGCAGTACTTC
TRBV4-1	15	TRBJ1-5	.	.	CASSQDRGTAQPQHF	TGCGCCAGCAGCCAAGATAGGGGGACCGCACAGCCCCAGCATTTT
TRBV27	14	TRBJ2-7	.	.	CASSSNRLYYEQYF	TGTGCCAGCAGCTCTAACCGACTTTACTACGAGCAGTACTTC
TRBV7-9	19	TRBJ2-1	TRBD2	.	CASSLAKGMWEGRYNEQFF	TGTGCCAGCAGCTTAGCGAAGGGTATGTGGGAGGGGAGGTACAATGAGCAGTTCTTC
TRBV21-1	16	TRBJ2-5	.	.	CASSKAPSGRRETQYF	TGTGCCAGCAGCAAAGCCCCTAGCGGGAGGCGGGAGACCCAGTACTTC
TRBV9	14	TRBJ2-1	TRBD1	few	CASSIGTVYNEQFF	TGTGCCAGCAGCATCGGGACAGTGTACAATGAGCAGTTCTTC
TRBV6-4	13	TRBJ2-3	.	.	CASSVGELDTQYF	TGTGCCAGCAGTGTCGGGGAATTAGATACGCAGTATTTT
TRBV27	14	TRBJ2-7	TRBD1	.	CASTPDRGSYEQYF	TGTGCCAGCACTCCGGACAGGGGATCCTACGAGCAGTACTTC
TRBV27	15	TRBJ1-1	.	.	CASSPVGGVNTEAFF	TGTGCCAGCAGTCCCGTAGGGGGTGTAAACACTGAAGCTTTCTTT
TRBV9	13	TRBJ1-2	.	.	CASSPGPTSGYTF	TGTGCCAGCAGCCCTGGGCCAACTAGTGGCTACACCTTC
TRBV30	13	TRBJ1-6	.	.	CAWSATGFSPLHF	TGTGCCTGGAGCGCTACAGGGTTCTCACCCCTCCACTTT
TRBV5-6	13	TRBJ1-1	TRBD1	.	CASSFSTGNEAFF	TGTGCCAGCAGCTTTTCGACAGGGAATGAAGCTTTCTTT
TRBV9	14	TRBJ1-6	.	.	CASSVETLFAPLHF	TGTGCCAGCAGCGTAGAAACCCTATTCGCACCCCTCCACTTT
TRBV25-1	11	TRBJ2-7	.	.	CASRAGPEQYF	TGTGCCAGCAGGGCAGGGCCCGAGCAGTACTTC
TRBV4-1	13	TRBJ1-5	.	.	CASSQVRYQPQHF	TGCGCCAGCAGCCAAGTACGGTATCAGCCCCAGCATTTT